This T cell receptor (beta chain) derives from a study of patients and donors after allogeneic stem cell transplantation (TCRdb year 2020). About this clonotype: The clone's antigen remains unknown. No quality values exist for individual bases; no much larger clone is one base distant.

The CDR3 measures 15 amino acids from cysteine to phenylalanine. Of the read, only the CDR3 DNA is kept; its 45 bases are in frame from base 1. The CDR1 and CDR2 encoded by the germline V gene are SGHVS and FNYEAQ. Trimming at the junction amounts to 5 bases on V and 8 bases on J, and the germline ends lie 18 bases apart. Library preparation was by RT-PCR. The instrument was a NextSeq 550. TCRdb's own reprocessing of the public reads used fastp at Q25 and MiXCR and kept productive beta chains. Entries that share a CDR3 protein sequence are merged under the most common genes and DNA. Counted in this sample were about 200,000 distinct CDR3 sequences; roughly two fifths of them appeared once. Together, the top ten hold 33% of the sample.

The TCR comes from a human donor who was either an allogeneic HSCT recipient or a stem cell or donor lymphocyte infusion donor (not recorded which). It is not recorded whose cells these are; they may come from a transplant donor. Sample: blood, either unsorted or a sorted T cell fraction (not recorded which). The chain joins TRBV7-6 to TRBJ1-4, with the D gene not clear enough to name. The CDR3 corresponds to CASSLTGPSSEKLFF. The nucleotide sequence reads as follows: TGTGCCAGCAGCCTCACCGGGCCCTCAAGCGAAAAACTGTTTTTT.